A selection of T cell receptor beta chains follows, all from one sample in a study of blood T cells in healthy people across ages. A single record per CDR3 protein comes from TCRdb applying MiXCR to the 5' RACE reads. Of about 1.4 million distinct CDR3 sequences in the sample, approximately 59% were seen once. Sequenced: blood. The receptors derive from a man aged 18 to 30 in good health. The CDR3 runs from the conserved cysteine through the conserved F or W. The D gene is left open where the match is weak. Size tells how often a clone was seen (once, few, many) or the class of an expanded clone, and some rows leave it out.

abundance,d_gene,j_gene,v_gene,CDR3nt,CDR3aa
-,TRBD2,TRBJ2-3,TRBV7-2,TGTGCCAGCAGCTCCGGGACTAGCGGATCCATGGGCACAGATACGCAGTATTTT,CASSSGTSGSMGTDTQYF
-,TRBD2,TRBJ2-1,TRBV20-1,TGCAGTGCTAGTGCTCGAGCGGGAGCGGTCCATGAGCAGTTCTTC,CSASARAGAVHEQFF
few,TRBD1,TRBJ2-5,TRBV4-2,TGTGCCAGCAGCAACGAAAGACAGGGGGTCCAAGAGACCCAGTACTTC,CASSNERQGVQETQYF
few,-,TRBJ1-1,TRBV4-3,TGCGCCAGCAGCCAAGTTTCTTCCTTGAACACTGAAGCTTTCTTT,CASSQVSSLNTEAFF
-,-,TRBJ2-6,TRBV6-5,TGTGCCAGCAGTTACGGAGCGGGCTCTGGGGCCAACGTCCTGACTTTC,CASSYGAGSGANVLTF
-,-,TRBJ2-2,TRBV29-1,TGCAGCGGGTTCAGCGGGAACACCGGGGAGCTGTTTTTT,CSGFSGNTGELFF
-,TRBD1,TRBJ2-7,TRBV20-1,TGCAGTGCTACGCGACAGGGACCCTACGAGCAGTACTTC,CSATRQGPYEQYF
-,-,TRBJ1-2,TRBV12-3/TRBV12-4,TGTGCCAGCAGTTCAGGGGAAAGTCGCATCTATGGCTACACCTTC,CASSSGESRIYGYTF
-,-,TRBJ2-7,TRBV5-1,TGCGCCAGCAGAGTTGCGGACGCCTACGAGCAGTACTTC,CASRVADAYEQYF
-,TRBD2,TRBJ2-1,TRBV29-1,TGCAGCGTTGAGACTAGCGGGAGATTAGATGAGCAGTTCTTC,CSVETSGRLDEQFF
-,TRBD1,TRBJ1-2,TRBV7-9,TGTGCCAGCAGCCCCAGGGGGGTCAATGGCTACACCTTC,CASSPRGVNGYTF
-,-,TRBJ1-1,TRBV2,TGTGCCAGCAGTGGATTGGGCGGGGGAACTTTCTTT,CASSGLGGGTFF
-,TRBD1,TRBJ2-3,TRBV6-5,TGTGCCAGCAGTTACCGCCTGGGACAGGGAACAGATACGCAGTATTTT,CASSYRLGQGTDTQYF
few,TRBD2,TRBJ2-7,TRBV6-1,TGTGCCAGCAGGGAAAGACTAGCCCTCGCGTCTGACGAGCAGTACTTC,CASRERLALASDEQYF
once,-,TRBJ1-2,TRBV6-6,TGTGCCAGCAGTTACGACTGGGACCGAGCTAACTATGGCTACACCTTC,CASSYDWDRANYGYTF
-,-,TRBJ2-1,TRBV6-5,TGTGCCAGCAGCTTAGCGAACCCCTACAATGAGCAGTTCTTC,CASSLANPYNEQFF
few,-,TRBJ2-4,TRBV2,TGTGCCAGCAGTGACAGGGTTGAATCCAAAAACATTCAGTACTTC,CASSDRVESKNIQYF
-,TRBD1,TRBJ2-4,TRBV20-1,TGCAGTGCCTGGGACAGGGCAAACATTCAGTACTTC,CSAWDRANIQYF
few,TRBD1,TRBJ2-7,TRBV20-1,TGCAGTGCTTCCGGGACAGACTCCTACGAGCAGTACTTC,CSASGTDSYEQYF
few,-,TRBJ2-7,TRBV5-1,TGCGCCAGCAGCTTGTCTCTTCTCCTAGGCGACGAGCAGTACTTC,CASSLSLLLGDEQYF
once,-,TRBJ2-3,TRBV25-1,TGTGCCGGCAGTGATGTCGGGAGAAACACAGATACGCAGTATTTT,CAGSDVGRNTDTQYF
-,TRBD1,TRBJ1-2,TRBV28,TGTGCCAGCAGTCCCCCGACAGGGTGGAATGGCTACACCTTC,CASSPPTGWNGYTF
-,TRBD2,TRBJ2-5,TRBV4-1,TGCGCCAGCAGCCCAAGACAGACTAGCGGGCCTGAGCAGTACTTC,CASSPRQTSGPEQYF
-,-,TRBJ2-3,TRBV7-2,TGTGCCAGCAGCTTTGGCAGTAAACCGCAGTATTTT,CASSFGSKPQYF
-,-,TRBJ2-1,TRBV5-1,TGCGCCAGCAGCTTGTTGGGGGCAAAGTCCAATGAGCAGTTCTTC,CASSLLGAKSNEQFF
-,-,TRBJ2-7,TRBV25-1,TGTGCCAGCAGTGAACCCAACTACGAGCAGTACTTC,CASSEPNYEQYF
-,TRBD2,TRBJ2-1,TRBV6-5,TGTGCCAGCAGTCCCGTCGGGGGGGATACCTACAATGAGCAGTTCTTC,CASSPVGGDTYNEQFF
few,-,TRBJ2-7,TRBV7-2,TGTGCCAGCAACCTGCGACGCGGGGATGAGCAGTACTTC,CASNLRRGDEQYF
-,TRBD2,TRBJ2-1,TRBV20-1,TGCAGTTTAGCGGGGGTTAGGGATGAGCAGTTCTTC,CSLAGVRDEQFF
-,TRBD1,TRBJ2-2,TRBV27,TGTGCCAGCAGTTGGGGACAGGGCTCCGGGGAGCTGTTTTTT,CASSWGQGSGELFF
once,-,TRBJ2-7,TRBV7-9,TGTGCCAGCAGCCCACCGTACCGACAGTCCTACGAGCAGTACTTC,CASSPPYRQSYEQYF
few,-,TRBJ1-2,TRBV4-1,TGTGCCAGCAGCCAAGGCAGGGGAATCAACTATGGCTACACCTTC,CASSQGRGINYGYTF
-,TRBD2,TRBJ2-7,TRBV6-2/TRBV6-3,TGTGCCAGCATCGAACTAGCGGGACCCGGAGGAGAGCAGTACTTC,CASIELAGPGGEQYF
-,TRBD2,TRBJ2-5,TRBV6-6,TGTGCCAGTCGTGGGTCTAGCGGCCACCAAGAGACCCAGTACTTC,CASRGSSGHQETQYF
few,-,TRBJ2-3,TRBV6-5,TGTGCCAGCAGTCCAGGAACAGGGTCTAGCACAGATACGCAGTATTTT,CASSPGTGSSTDTQYF
-,-,TRBJ1-4,TRBV5-5,TGTGCCAGCAGCTTGGGGACGGAAAAGGCAAAACTGTTTTTT,CASSLGTEKAKLFF
-,-,TRBJ1-5,TRBV11-2,TGTGCCAGCAGCAAAACTCATATCGGGACGAGGCCTGAGCCCCAGCATTTT,CASSKTHIGTRPEPQHF
-,TRBD2,TRBJ2-5,TRBV5-1,TGCGCCAGCAGCTTGACCGGGACTAGCGAGTGGGAGACCCAGTACTTC,CASSLTGTSEWETQYF
-,-,TRBJ2-3,TRBV4-2,TGTGCCAGCAGCCAAGGTGGGCCAGATACGCAGTATTTT,CASSQGGPDTQYF
-,-,TRBJ1-5,TRBV20-1,TGCAGTGCTAGAGAGCCGGGGGGGGTCGGGCCCCAGCATTTT,CSAREPGGVGPQHF
once,TRBD2,TRBJ2-1,TRBV20-1,TGCAGTGCTAGACCCGGACTAGCGGGAGGCCAGTACAATGAGCAGTTCTTC,CSARPGLAGGQYNEQFF
few,-,TRBJ2-7,TRBV10-3,TGTGCCATCAGCCCCTCATCCTACGAGCAGTACTTC,CAISPSSYEQYF
few,-,TRBJ2-1,TRBV15,TGTGCCACCAGCAGAGAATTCGGGGGCTACAATGAGCAGTTCTTC,CATSREFGGYNEQFF
-,TRBD2,TRBJ2-3,TRBV10-3,TGTGCCATCAGTGAGTCCCCCCTAGCGGGGGGCCCCTCTAGCACAGATACGCAGTATTTT,CAISESPLAGGPSSTDTQYF
-,TRBD2,TRBJ2-3,TRBV6-2/TRBV6-3,TGTGCCAGCGCCCTGGGACTAGCGGTCAACACAGATACGCAGTATTTT,CASALGLAVNTDTQYF
-,TRBD2,TRBJ2-1,TRBV20-1,TGCAGTGCTCCAAGCACCCTTCAGCGGGGGGGCAGTAATGAGCAGTTCTTC,CSAPSTLQRGGSNEQFF
-,TRBD2,TRBJ2-1,TRBV7-9,TGTGCCAGCAGCTTGCTTAATATAGCGGGAGGAACGCATGAGCAGTTCTTC,CASSLLNIAGGTHEQFF
-,TRBD1,TRBJ1-1,TRBV5-1,TGCGCCAGCACCCGGGACAGGCCGAACACTGAAGCTTTCTTT,CASTRDRPNTEAFF
-,-,TRBJ1-2,TRBV4-1,TGCGCCAGCAGCCAAGCCGTCGGCGAGTCTGGCTACACCTTC,CASSQAVGESGYTF
-,-,TRBJ2-3,TRBV12-3/TRBV12-4,TGTGCCAGCAGTTGGGGCGGGAACACAGATACGCAGTATTTT,CASSWGGNTDTQYF